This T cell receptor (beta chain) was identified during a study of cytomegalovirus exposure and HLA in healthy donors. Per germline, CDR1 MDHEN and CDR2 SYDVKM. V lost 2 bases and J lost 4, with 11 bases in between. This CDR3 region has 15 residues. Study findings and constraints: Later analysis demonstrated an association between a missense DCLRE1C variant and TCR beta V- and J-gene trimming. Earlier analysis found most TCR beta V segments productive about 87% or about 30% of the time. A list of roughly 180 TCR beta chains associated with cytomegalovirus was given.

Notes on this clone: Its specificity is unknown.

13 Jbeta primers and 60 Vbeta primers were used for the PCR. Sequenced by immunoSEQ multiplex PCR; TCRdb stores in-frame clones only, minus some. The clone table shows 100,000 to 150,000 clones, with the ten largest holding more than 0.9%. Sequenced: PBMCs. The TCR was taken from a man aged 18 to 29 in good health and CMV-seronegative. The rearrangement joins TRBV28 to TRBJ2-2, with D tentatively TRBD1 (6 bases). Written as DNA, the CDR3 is TGTGCCAGCAGTTTAGGGGGCGCCGGCACCGGGGAGCTGTTTTTT. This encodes CASSLGGAGTGELFF.